What follows are 8 T cell receptor beta chains derived from one specimen sequenced in a study of neurological immune-mediated disorders (dated by TCRdb to 2018 to 2020). The protocol used for the library was 5' RACE. The instrument was an Illumina HiSeq 2500. The raw public data were reprocessed by TCRdb itself: fastp quality trimming at Q25, MiXCR clonotype calling, in-frame beta chains only. Each CDR3 protein appears once, grouped with its most common genes and DNA. The table for this sample lists tens of thousands of distinct CDR3 sequences; about 6% of them were counted only once. The ten largest clones add up to 0.55% to 0.65% of the sample. The sequenced sample was CD4+ T cells from blood. The receptors were gathered from a woman aged 35 to 49 in good health.

This clonotype was found many times. This rearrangement joins TRBV9 to TRBJ2-2; TRBD2 is a possible D gene (6 bases). V dropped 4 bases and J dropped 4 bases, with 20 bases sitting between them. CDR1 is SGDLS, CDR2 YYNGEE, per germline. The CDR3 extends over 17 amino acids. The CDR3 coding sequence is TGTGCCAGCAGCCCACCCCGACTAGGGGCGGGCACCGGGGAGCTGTTTTTT. It encodes CASSPPRLGAGTGELFF.

This clonotype was seen repeatedly, ten times or more. The CDR3 DNA sequence: TGCAGTGCTATCCTCGGCAACTCCTACGAGCAGTACTTC. This sequence encodes CSAILGNSYEQYF. The chain has TRBV20-1 and TRBJ2-7; D call uncertain. Germline V gene data show CDR1 as DFQATT and CDR2 as SNEGSKA (reference sequence). CDR3 size: 13 residues. Trimming left V 4 bases short and J 0 bases short, with 10 bases between.

At least ten counts were recorded for this clonotype. The chain couples TRBV7-2 to TRBJ2-5; D possibly corresponds to TRBD1 (6 bases). The V end lost 2 bases, the J end lost 5 bases, and 12 bases lay between the germline ends. The CDR3 length is 14 residues. From germline, CDR1 is SGHTA and CDR2 FQGNSA. The CDR3 sequence: CASSLSGGEETQYF. CDR3 in DNA: TGTGCCAGCAGCTTAAGTGGGGGCGAGGAGACCCAGTACTTC.

This clonotype was seen at least ten times. The chain has TRBV29-1 and TRBJ2-7; 8 nucleotides match TRBD1. The V gene end was trimmed by 6 bases and the J gene end by 3 bases; junction bases not matched to a gene: 7. The CDR3 is made up of 13 amino acids. The germline V gene has CDR1 SQVTM and CDR2 ANQGSEA. For the CDR3, the DNA is TGCAGCGTGTGGGACAGGAAGGACTACGAGCAGTACTTC. Translation: CSVWDRKDYEQYF.

This clonotype was counted many times. The gene calls are TRBV29-1 and TRBJ2-7; 9 bases agree with TRBD1. The CDR3 spans 15 residues. V dropped 4 bases and J dropped 1; count of bases not matched to a gene: 8. CDR1 and CDR2 from the germline V gene are SQVTM and ANQGSEA. CDR3 in amino acids: CSVGRRDRVSYEQYF. DNA for the CDR3: TGCAGCGTTGGTCGGAGGGACAGGGTTTCCTACGAGCAGTACTTC.

This clonotype is medium-sized by share. This chain links TRBV20-1 with TRBJ1-1; D unresolved. CDR1 is DFQATT, CDR2 SNEGSKA, per germline (reference sequence). The germline V and J ends were trimmed by 5 bases and 5 bases, with 18 bases remaining between them. This CDR3 comprises 14 residues. CDR3 region: CSAPDSTRRTEAFF. In nucleotides, the CDR3 is TGCAGTGCTCCCGACTCTACCCGACGGACTGAAGCTTTCTTT.

The table lists this clonotype with many counts. The chain carries TRBV7-2 and TRBJ1-1; D is perhaps TRBD1 (6 bases). V lost 4 bases and J lost 6, with 15 bases in between. Germline V gives CDR1 SGHTA, CDR2 FQGNSA. The CDR3 is 14 residues long. The CDR3, as DNA: TGTGCCAGCAGCTCTCAGGGACATCCCGCTGAAGCTTTCTTT. Translation: CASSSQGHPAEAFF.

The CDR3 here is CASTQRFVLGVETQYF. The CDR3 DNA reads as TGTGCCAGCACCCAGCGCTTTGTATTGGGGGTCGAGACCCAGTACTTC. This rearrangement joins TRBV7-2 to TRBJ2-5, with D perhaps assigned TRBD1 or TRBD2 (5 bases each). From germline, CDR1 is SGHTA and CDR2 FQGNSA. The CDR3 is 16 amino acids. Between the trimmed V and J ends, which lost 7 bases and 5 bases, there was a span of 23 bases. Variable domain in full (rest from reference TRBV7-2 and TRBJ2-5): GAGVSQSPSNKVTEKGKDVELRCDPISGHTALYWYRQSLGQGLEFLIYFQGNSAPDKSGLPSDRFSAERTGGSVSTLTIQRTQQEDSAVYLCASTQRFVLGVETQYFGPGTRLLVL.